Below, one TCR beta chain is given with its context. As yet, its antigen is unknown. This specimen belongs to a study of cytomegalovirus exposure and HLA in healthy donors. General observations from the study: Most TCR beta V segments were productive about 87% or about 30% of the time in an earlier analysis.

The PCR made use of 60 Vbeta and 13 Jbeta primers. Sequenced by immunoSEQ multiplex PCR; TCRdb stores in-frame clones only, minus some. The sample has about 180,000 clones; roughly 77% are singletons. The CDR3 spans 15 residues. With 5 bases clipped from V and 4 bases from J, the junction kept 7 bases outside the gene matches. The V gene's germline CDR1 is MNHEY and CDR2 SMNVEV (reference sequence). J is TRBJ1-2 and V is TRBV27; 10 nucleotides match TRBD1. This receptor was identified in a woman in her twenties or thirties in good health and CMV-seropositive. The sample taken for sequencing was PBMCs. Written as DNA, the CDR3 is TGTGCCAGCAGTCCGCGGACAGGGGGGGCCTATGGCTACACCTTC. This codes for CASSPRTGGAYGYTF.